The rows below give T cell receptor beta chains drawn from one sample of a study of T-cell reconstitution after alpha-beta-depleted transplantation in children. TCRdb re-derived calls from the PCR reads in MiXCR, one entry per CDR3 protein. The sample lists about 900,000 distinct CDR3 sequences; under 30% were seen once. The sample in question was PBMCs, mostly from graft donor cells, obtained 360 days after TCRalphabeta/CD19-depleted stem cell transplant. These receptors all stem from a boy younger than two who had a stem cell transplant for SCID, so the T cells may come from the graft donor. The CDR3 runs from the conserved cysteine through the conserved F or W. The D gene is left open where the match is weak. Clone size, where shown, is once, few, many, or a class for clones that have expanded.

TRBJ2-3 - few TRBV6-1 CASVGGTTDTQYF TGTGCCAGCGTGGGGGGAACCACAGATACGCAGTATTTT
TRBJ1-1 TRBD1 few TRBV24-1 CATSDPRGVAFF TGTGCCACCAGTGACCCCAGGGGGGTAGCTTTCTTT
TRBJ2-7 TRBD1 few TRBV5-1 CASSSTGSRKYYEQYF TGCGCCAGCAGTTCGACAGGGTCCCGTAAATACTACGAGCAGTACTTC
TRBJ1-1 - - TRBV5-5 CASSPLVGVRDTEAFF TGTGCCAGCAGCCCGTTGGTGGGGGTAAGGGACACTGAAGCTTTCTTT
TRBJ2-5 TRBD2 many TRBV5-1 CASSLAGGKETQYF TGCGCCAGCAGCTTAGCGGGGGGAAAAGAGACCCAGTACTTC
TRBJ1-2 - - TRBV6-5 CASSYTGSEAFRGYTF TGTGCCAGCAGTTACACAGGGTCGGAGGCCTTTCGGGGCTACACCTTC
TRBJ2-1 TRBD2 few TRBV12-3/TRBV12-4 CASRPGLAGSREQFF TGTGCCAGCAGACCGGGACTAGCGGGGTCCCGAGAGCAGTTCTTC
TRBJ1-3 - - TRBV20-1 CSAWGVPRSGNTIYF TGCAGTGCTTGGGGGGTCCCCCGCTCTGGAAACACCATATATTTT
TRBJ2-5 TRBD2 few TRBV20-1 CSATPRVAGGRGSQETQYF TGCAGTGCCACCCCCAGGGTAGCGGGGGGGCGGGGTTCTCAAGAGACCCAGTACTTC
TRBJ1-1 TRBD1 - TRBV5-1 CASNLWPGGTEAFF TGCGCCAGCAACCTGTGGCCAGGGGGCACTGAAGCTTTCTTT
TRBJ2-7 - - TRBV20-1 CSASFMGSYEQYF TGCAGTGCTAGTTTTATGGGCTCCTACGAGCAGTACTTC
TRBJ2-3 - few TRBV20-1 CSARVDLNTDTQYF TGCAGTGCTAGAGTGGACTTGAACACAGATACGCAGTATTTT
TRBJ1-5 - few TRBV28 CASSFRGVSNQPQHF TGTGCCAGCAGTTTTCGGGGGGTTAGCAATCAGCCCCAGCATTTT
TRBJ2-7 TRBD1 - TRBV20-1 CSARTGGGYEQYF TGCAGTGCCCGGACAGGGGGCGGCTACGAGCAGTACTTC
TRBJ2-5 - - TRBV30 CAWSEAGKETQYF TGTGCCTGGAGTGAAGCAGGGAAAGAGACCCAGTACTTC
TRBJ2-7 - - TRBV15 CATSRDPMAGEQYF TGTGCCACCAGCAGAGATCCGATGGCTGGCGAGCAGTACTTC
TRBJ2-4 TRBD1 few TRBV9 CASSPNPRTGGKNIQYF TGTGCCAGCAGCCCTAACCCTCGGACAGGGGGCAAAAACATTCAGTACTTC
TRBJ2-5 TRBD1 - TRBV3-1 CASSQIRGRQETQYF TGTGCCAGCAGCCAGATCAGGGGGCGACAAGAGACCCAGTACTTC
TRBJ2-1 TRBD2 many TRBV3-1 CASRNGGAYNEQFF TGTGCCAGCAGGAACGGGGGGGCCTACAATGAGCAGTTCTTC
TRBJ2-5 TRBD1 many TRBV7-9 CASSLGQGIETQYF TGTGCCAGCAGCTTGGGACAGGGAATAGAGACCCAGTACTTC
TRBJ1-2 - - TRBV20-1 CSARPTGLGYTF TGCAGTGCAAGACCCACAGGGTTGGGCTACACCTTC
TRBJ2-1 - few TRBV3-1 CASSRLGLPGWDEQFF TGTGCCAGCAGTCGACTAGGGCTCCCTGGTTGGGATGAGCAGTTCTTC
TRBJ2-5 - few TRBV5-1 CASTQTGRNQETQYF TGCGCCAGCACCCAAACCGGACGGAACCAAGAGACCCAGTACTTC
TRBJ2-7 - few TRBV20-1 CSAVRDSSNEQYF TGCAGTGCTGTCCGGGACTCATCCAACGAGCAGTACTTC
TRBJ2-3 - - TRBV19 CASTPTGTSSTDTQYF TGTGCCAGTACCCCAACCGGGACGTCAAGCACAGATACGCAGTATTTT
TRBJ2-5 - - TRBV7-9 CASSSELGTAETQYF TGTGCCAGCAGCTCAGAACTAGGGACGGCAGAGACCCAGTACTTC
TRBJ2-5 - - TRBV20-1 CSARKKETQYF TGCAGTGCTAGGAAAAAAGAGACCCAGTACTTC
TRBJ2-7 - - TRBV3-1 CASSHRDNYEQYF TGTGCCAGCAGCCACCGGGATAACTACGAGCAGTACTTC
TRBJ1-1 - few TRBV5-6 CASSLGGVRRTNTEAFF TGTGCCAGCAGCTTGGGAGGGGTCAGAAGAACGAACACTGAAGCTTTCTTT
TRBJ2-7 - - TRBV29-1 CSVDEGGRGEQYF TGCAGCGTTGATGAGGGGGGCAGAGGCGAGCAGTACTTC
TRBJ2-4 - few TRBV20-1 CSARAQGRNIQYF TGCAGTGCTAGAGCACAGGGTCGAAACATTCAGTACTTC
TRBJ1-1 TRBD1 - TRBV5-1 CASSLAGGTGWVRTTEAFF TGCGCCAGCAGCTTGGCCGGCGGGACAGGGTGGGTTCGGACCACTGAAGCTTTCTTT
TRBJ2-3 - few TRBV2 CASRGSTRAGADTQYF TGTGCCAGCAGGGGTTCGACTAGGGCTGGGGCAGATACGCAGTATTTT
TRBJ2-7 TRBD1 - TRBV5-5 CASSLDRTGTYEQYF TGTGCCAGCAGCTTGGACAGGACAGGGACCTACGAGCAGTACTTC
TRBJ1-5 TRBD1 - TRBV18 CASSPGQAGQPQHF TGTGCCAGCTCACCAGGACAGGCAGGTCAGCCCCAGCATTTT
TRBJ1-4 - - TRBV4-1 CASSRRMGVRGEKLFF TGCGCCAGCAGCCGCCGTATGGGGGTAAGAGGAGAAAAACTGTTTTTT
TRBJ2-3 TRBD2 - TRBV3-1 CASSRGPPPIAGSTDTQYF TGTGCCAGCAGCCGGGGCCCACCTCCCATAGCGGGGAGCACAGATACGCAGTATTTT
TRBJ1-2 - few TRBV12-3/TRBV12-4 CASSLLRGTNYGYTF TGTGCCAGCAGTCTATTGAGGGGAACTAACTATGGCTACACCTTC
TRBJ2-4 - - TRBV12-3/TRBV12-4 CASSLRGHIQYF TGTGCCAGCAGCCTTCGAGGACACATTCAGTACTTC
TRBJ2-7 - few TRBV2 CASSPGPYWGEQYF TGTGCCAGCAGCCCGGGACCGTACTGGGGCGAGCAGTACTTC
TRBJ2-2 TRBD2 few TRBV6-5 CASSYSTSSTGELFF TGTGCCAGCAGTTACTCGACTAGCTCAACCGGGGAGCTGTTTTTT
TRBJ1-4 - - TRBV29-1 CSVEMAATNEKLFF TGCAGCGTTGAAATGGCTGCAACTAATGAAAAACTGTTTTTT
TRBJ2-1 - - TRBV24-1 CATSDLSQSNEQFF TGTGCCACCAGTGATTTGTCGCAGTCCAATGAGCAGTTCTTC
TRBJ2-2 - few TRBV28 CASSVLGPRELFF TGTGCCAGCAGTGTTCTGGGGCCCCGGGAGCTGTTTTTT
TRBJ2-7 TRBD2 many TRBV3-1 CASSQAGGPYEQYF TGTGCCAGCAGCCAAGCGGGGGGGCCCTACGAGCAGTACTTC
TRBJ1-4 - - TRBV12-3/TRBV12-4 CASRQTGANEKLFF TGTGCCAGCAGACAGACAGGCGCTAATGAAAAACTGTTTTTT
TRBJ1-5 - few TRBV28 CASSNRAGNQPQHF TGTGCCAGCAGTAACAGGGCAGGCAATCAGCCCCAGCATTTT
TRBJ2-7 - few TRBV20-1 CSANTGFRPYEQYF TGCAGTGCTAATACGGGTTTTAGGCCCTACGAGCAGTACTTC
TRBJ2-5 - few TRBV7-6 CASSLARAQYF TGTGCCAGCAGCTTAGCCCGAGCCCAGTACTTC
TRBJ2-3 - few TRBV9 CASSVAGGGGPTDTQYF TGTGCCAGCAGCGTAGCTGGCGGCGGAGGGCCCACAGATACGCAGTATTTT
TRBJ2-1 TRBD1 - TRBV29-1 CSVELGGTGPSNEQFF TGCAGCGTTGAACTGGGCGGGACAGGCCCATCTAATGAGCAGTTCTTC